Included here is one TCR beta chain sequence, with context. Its target is not known. This record comes from a study of shared clonotypes between healthy human individuals. Overall study findings and caveats: Larger estimated richness was generally seen in naive subsets than in memory subsets.

Original data processing: Sequence data from immunoSEQ were junction-only and lacked quality scores; consequently, filtering differed. TCRdb keeps only in-frame clones here, not all; method: immunoSEQ multiplex PCR. The DNA was the basis for D and trimming; V, J and clone size are from that table. The repertoire holds millions of clones, 90% to 95% seen once, with more than 0.1% in the top ten. The donor cohort consisted entirely of Caucasian adults residing in Nashville, Tennessee. CD4+ cells were split into CD45RA+ naive and CD45RA-negative memory subsets. The CDR3 totals 15 residues. Trimming cost V 7 bases and J 1 base; bases outside gene matches: 7. Germline V gene sequence: CDR1 MDHEN, CDR2 SYDVKM.

The chain combines TRBV28 with TRBJ2-7, with 10 bases identical to TRBD1. The sample consisted of naive CD4+ T cells sorted from blood. Stated subset: CD45RA+ positively selected. This TCR derives from a man between 18 and 35 years old in good health. CDR3 residues: CASIPGTGVSYEQYF. The CDR3 nucleotides are TGTGCCAGCATCCCCGGGACAGGGGTTTCCTACGAGCAGTACTTC.